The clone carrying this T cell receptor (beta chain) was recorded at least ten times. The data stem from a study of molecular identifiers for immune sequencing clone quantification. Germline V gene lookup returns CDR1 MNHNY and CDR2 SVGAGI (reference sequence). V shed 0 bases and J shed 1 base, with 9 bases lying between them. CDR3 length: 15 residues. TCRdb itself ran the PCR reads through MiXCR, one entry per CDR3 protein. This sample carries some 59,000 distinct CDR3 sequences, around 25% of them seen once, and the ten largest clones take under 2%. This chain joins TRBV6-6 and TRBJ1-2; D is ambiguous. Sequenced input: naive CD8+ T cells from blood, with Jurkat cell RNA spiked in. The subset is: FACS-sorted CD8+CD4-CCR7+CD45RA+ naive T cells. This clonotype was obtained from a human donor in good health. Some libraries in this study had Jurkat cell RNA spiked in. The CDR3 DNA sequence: TGTGCCAGCAGTTACTCACAAGGCAGTAACTATGGCTACACCTTC. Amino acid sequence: CASSYSQGSNYGYTF.